These 15 T cell receptor beta chains were sequenced from one sample in a study of T cell responses to AZD1222 COVID-19 vaccine. Measured with immunoSEQ multiplex PCR; TCRdb has only the in-frame clones, and not every one. Of more than 150,000 clones listed, roughly 94% were seen once; the top ten hold around 1.6%. The material sequenced was peripheral blood, taken 28 days after the second AZD1222 dose. The receptors stem from an adult who received the AZD1222 COVID-19 vaccine.

The chain employs TRBV9 and TRBJ1-5; D is perhaps TRBD1 (6 bases). The CDR3 loop spans 15 amino acids. V was pared by 4 bases and J by 1 base, with 12 bases between. Looked up from germline, CDR1 is SGDLS and CDR2 is YYNGEE. In nucleotides, the CDR3 is TGTGCCAGCAGCCCACTAGGGGGGAGCAATCAGCCCCAGCATTTT. This codes for CASSPLGGSNQPQHF.

The chain joins TRBV27 to TRBJ2-3; the match to TRBD2 covers 8 bases. CDR3 size: 13 residues. The germline CDR1 and CDR2 sequences are MNHEY and SMNVEV (reference sequence). V dropped 7 bases and J dropped 0; count of bases not matched to a gene: 0. CDR3 residues: CASKRGSTDTQYF. Written as DNA, the CDR3 is TGTGCCAGCAAGCGGGGGAGCACAGATACGCAGTATTTT.

This rearrangement joins TRBV7-2 to TRBJ1-2; maybe TRBD1 (5 bases). V was pared by 7 bases and J by 4 bases, with 16 bases between. The germline V gene has CDR1 SGHTA and CDR2 FQGNSA. This CDR3 comprises 14 residues. The DNA for the CDR3 is TGTGCCAGCATTTCCGAGGGGCGTAGCTATGGCTACACCTTC. Translation: CASISEGRSYGYTF.

The genes are TRBV29-1 and TRBJ1-2; D is ambiguous. Trimming stripped 8 bases from V and 3 bases from J, with 19 bases between. This CDR3 is built from 14 residues. CDR1 and CDR2 from the germline V gene are SQVTM and ANQGSEA. The CDR3 region is CSIKTLRTDYGYTF. In DNA, the CDR3 is TGCAGCATCAAGACCCTCCGGACGGACTATGGCTACACCTTC.

The gene calls are TRBV7-2 and TRBJ2-7; D is unclear. V lost 1 base and J 0 bases, leaving 7 bases between the germline ends. The CDR3 length is 14 residues. CDR1 and CDR2 from the germline V gene are SGHTA and FQGNSA. The CDR3 DNA is TGTGCCAGCAGCTTAGAAGGAAGCTCCTACGAGCAGTACTTC. This translates into CASSLEGSSYEQYF.

About this clone: A junction boundary mismatches the germline segment, possibly from a read error. The V call is TRBV6-4, the J call TRBJ1-2; D gene uncertain. CDR3 length: 10 amino acids. Germline CDR1 and CDR2: MRHNA and SNTAGT. The CDR3 loop is CASSGVHRSF. CDR3 sequence (DNA): TGTGCCAGCAGTGGGGTCCACCGGTCCTTC.

This sequence joins TRBV13 and TRBJ1-2; D is possibly TRBD1 (5 bases). Trimming pared 0 bases from V and 7 bases from J, leaving 9 bases between. CDR3 size: 13 residues. The germline V gene encodes CDR1 PRHDT and CDR2 FYEKMQ (reference sequence). The CDR3 DNA reads TGTGCCAGCAGCTTAGGGCAGGGTGGTGGCTACACCTTC. Translation: CASSLGQGGGYTF.

The chain employs TRBV7-2 and TRBJ2-5, with 12 bases fitting TRBD2. The ends lost 6 bases at V and 1 base at J; junction bases unmatched: 6. CDR3 length equals 16 residues. Germline V gene lookup returns CDR1 SGHTA and CDR2 FQGNSA. Written as DNA, the CDR3 is TGTGCCAGCAGATCCAGACTAGCGGGAGCCCAAGAGACCCAGTACTTC. Its protein is CASRSRLAGAQETQYF.

The chain joins TRBV19 to TRBJ1-1, with D perhaps TRBD1 (5 bases). V gave up 6 bases and J gave up 4 bases, with 12 bases separating them. The CDR3 is 13 residues long. Germline V lookup: CDR1 LNHDA, CDR2 SQIVND (reference sequence). The CDR3 region has the DNA TGTGCCAGTAGCCCTGGACAAATCACTGAAGCTTTCTTT. It codes for CASSPGQITEAFF.

The CDR3 sequence: CASTTTSWLYGYTF. The CDR3 DNA sequence: TGTGCCAGTACCACGACAAGCTGGCTCTATGGCTACACCTTC. The gene calls are TRBV19 and TRBJ1-2; D unclear. The germline V gene encodes CDR1 LNHDA and CDR2 SQIVND (reference sequence). This CDR3 region has 14 residues. Trimming took 7 bases from V and 4 from J, leaving 16 bases between them.

This clone was counted a few times. This sequence joins TRBV18 and TRBJ1-2; no clear D. The CDR3 runs 13 residues. V lost 3 bases and J lost 5, with 10 bases in between. Germline V gives CDR1 KGHSH, CDR2 LQKENI. CDR3 DNA sequence: TGTGCCAGCTCACCGGACGGGAATTATGGCTACACCTTC. Its translation: CASSPDGNYGYTF.

The sample holds one count of this clone. The chain recombines TRBV7-2 with TRBJ2-6; a weak D match, TRBD1 (5 bases). V gave up 5 bases and J gave up 0 bases, with 17 bases separating them. Germline V lookup: CDR1 SGHTA, CDR2 FQGNSA. This CDR3 has 18 residues. As DNA, the CDR3 is TGTGCCAGCAGCCCTAGTTCTACTGACAGCTCTGGGGCCAACGTCCTGACTTTC. It specifies CASSPSSTDSSGANVLTF.

V usage is TRBV28 and J usage is TRBJ2-6; possibly TRBD1 or TRBD2 for D (6 bases each). The CDR3 loop spans 17 amino acids. Trimming took 7 bases from V and 0 from J, leaving 16 bases between them. Germline V gives CDR1 MDHEN, CDR2 SYDVKM. CDR3 sequence: CASKAGHIFSGANVLTF. In nucleotides, the CDR3 is TGTGCCAGCAAGGCGGGACATATATTCTCTGGGGCCAACGTCCTGACTTTC.

The J gene is TRBJ2-3, the V gene TRBV7-9, with D unclear. Trimming took off 2 bases at V and 0 bases at J, with 6 bases between the two ends. The CDR3 spans 14 residues. Germline V gene sequence: CDR1 SEHNR, CDR2 FQNEAQ (reference sequence). The CDR3 spells CASSLTASTDTQYF. DNA of the CDR3: TGTGCCAGCAGCTTAACGGCGAGCACAGATACGCAGTATTTT.

The V and J genes are TRBV29-1 and TRBJ2-3, with TRBD2 as a possible D gene (6 bases). V dropped 7 bases and J dropped 6 bases, with 14 bases sitting between them. Germline V gene lookup returns CDR1 SQVTM and CDR2 ANQGSEA. The CDR3 consists of 12 residues. Written as DNA, the CDR3 is TGCAGCGCCGGAATGGGGAGGGATACGCAGTATTTT. It codes for CSAGMGRDTQYF.